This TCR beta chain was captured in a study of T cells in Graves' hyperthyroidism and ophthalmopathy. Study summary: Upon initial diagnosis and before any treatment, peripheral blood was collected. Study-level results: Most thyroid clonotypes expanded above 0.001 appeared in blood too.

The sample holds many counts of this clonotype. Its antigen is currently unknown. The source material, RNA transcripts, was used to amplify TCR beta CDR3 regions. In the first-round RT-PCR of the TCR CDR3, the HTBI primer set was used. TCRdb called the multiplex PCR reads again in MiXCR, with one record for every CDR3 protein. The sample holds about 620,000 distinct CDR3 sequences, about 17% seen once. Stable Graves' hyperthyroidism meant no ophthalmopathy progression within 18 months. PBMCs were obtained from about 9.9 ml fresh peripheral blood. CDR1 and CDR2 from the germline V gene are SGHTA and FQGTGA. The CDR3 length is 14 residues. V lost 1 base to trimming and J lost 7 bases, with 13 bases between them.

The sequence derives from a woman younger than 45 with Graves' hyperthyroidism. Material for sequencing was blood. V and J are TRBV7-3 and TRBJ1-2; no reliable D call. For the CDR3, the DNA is TGTGCCAGCAGCTTAATCGGGCCTCCTTCTGGCTACACCTTC. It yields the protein CASSLIGPPSGYTF.